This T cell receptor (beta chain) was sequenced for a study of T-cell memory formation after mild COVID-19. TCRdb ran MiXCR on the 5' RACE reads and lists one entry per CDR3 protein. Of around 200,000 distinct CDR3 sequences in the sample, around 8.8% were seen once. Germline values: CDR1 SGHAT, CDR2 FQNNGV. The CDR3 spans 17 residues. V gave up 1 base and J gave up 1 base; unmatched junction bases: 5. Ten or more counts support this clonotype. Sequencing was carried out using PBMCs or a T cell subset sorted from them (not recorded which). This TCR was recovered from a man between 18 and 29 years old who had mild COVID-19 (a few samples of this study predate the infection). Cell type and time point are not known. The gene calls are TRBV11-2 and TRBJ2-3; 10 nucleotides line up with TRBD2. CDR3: CASSLVALAGGTDTQYF. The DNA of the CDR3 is TGTGCCAGCAGCTTAGTGGCCCTAGCGGGGGGCACAGATACGCAGTATTTT.